These 17 T cell receptor beta chains came from one sample sequenced in a study of T cells in Graves' hyperthyroidism and ophthalmopathy. The TCR beta CDR3 regions underwent amplification using RNA transcripts as the source. The HTBI primer set drove a first-round RT-PCR of the TCR CDR3. TCRdb used MiXCR to reprocess the multiplex PCR reads, holding one entry per CDR3 protein. This table holds 250,000 to 400,000 distinct CDR3 sequences, 12% to 15% found once. The sample was blood. These receptors were collected from a woman between 40 and 55 years old with Graves' ophthalmopathy.

This sequence joins TRBV9 and TRBJ2-3; 11 nucleotides agree with TRBD2. This CDR3 contains 15 residues. Trimming removed 3 bases from V and 6 bases from J; junction bases left unmatched: 6. The germline V gene encodes CDR1 SGDLS and CDR2 YYNGEE. The chain's CDR3 is CASSAVTSGKDTQYF. In nucleotides, the CDR3 is TGTGCCAGCAGCGCCGTGACTAGCGGGAAGGATACGCAGTATTTT.

A few counts support this clonotype. V is TRBV5-1 and J is TRBJ1-2; 12 bases are shared with TRBD1. V shed 4 bases and J 7 bases; nucleotides not matched to a gene: 5. CDR3 length equals 14 residues. The germline CDR1 and CDR2 sequences are SGHRS and YFSETQ. The CDR3 loop is CASSPGQGALGYTF. The CDR3 nucleotides are TGCGCCAGCAGCCCGGGACAGGGGGCGCTTGGCTACACCTTC.

The rearrangement joins TRBV27 to TRBJ2-3; TRBD1 matches at 12 bases. The V segment lost 2 bases and the J segment 4 bases; nucleotides outside the gene matches: 1. CDR3 length: 15 amino acids. In germline, CDR1 is MNHEY, CDR2 SMNVEV (reference sequence). The CDR3 DNA reads as TGTGCCAGCAGTTTAGGGACAGGGGGCGCAGATACGCAGTATTTT. Its protein is CASSLGTGGADTQYF.

V and J are TRBV30 and TRBJ2-1; D could derive from TRBD1 or TRBD2 (5 bases each). Germline V lookup: CDR1 GTSNPN, CDR2 SVGIG (reference sequence). V lost 3 bases and J lost 7, with 13 bases in between. The CDR3 consists of 13 residues. CDR3: CAWSKTKGNEQFF. CDR3 nucleotides: TGTGCCTGGAGCAAGACTAAGGGGAATGAGCAGTTCTTC.

V is TRBV7-9 and J is TRBJ2-2; 8 positions match TRBD1. V gave up 7 bases and J gave up 5 bases; unmatched junction bases: 9. The CDR3 has 15 amino acids. Germline CDR1 and CDR2: SEHNR and FQNEAQ (reference sequence). DNA for the CDR3: TGTGCCAGCAACCACCGACAGGGGATGACCGGGGAGCTGTTTTTT. It codes for CASNHRQGMTGELFF.

V usage is TRBV29-1 and J usage is TRBJ2-2; tentatively, D is TRBD1 (5 bases). Germline V lookup: CDR1 SQVTM, CDR2 ANQGSEA. V dropped 5 bases and J dropped 0 bases, with 10 bases sitting between them. The CDR3 extends over 14 amino acids. The CDR3 sequence: CSVLGQTNTGELFF. DNA for the CDR3: TGCAGCGTTTTGGGGCAGACGAACACCGGGGAGCTGTTTTTT.

This clonotype appeared many times. CDR3 DNA: TGTGCCAGCAGTGAAGCTGGGACATGGCTAGCGGGCACAGATACGCAGTATTTT. Protein sequence: CASSEAGTWLAGTDTQYF. V usage is TRBV6-1 and J usage is TRBJ2-3, with a tentative D call TRBD2 (7 bases). The CDR3 is 18 residues long. CDR1 and CDR2 (germline): MNHNS, SASEGT. V lost 0 bases and J 1 base, leaving 17 bases between the germline ends.

The chain combines TRBV11-2 with TRBJ1-3, with D possibly TRBD1 on 5 matching bases. V lost 5 bases and J 2 bases, leaving 16 bases between the germline ends. The CDR3 runs 16 residues. Per the germline V gene, CDR1 is SGHAT and CDR2 is FQNNGV. DNA for the CDR3: TGTGCCAGCAGCCAAACCCGGGGGGGAGCTGGAAACACCATATATTTT. It specifies CASSQTRGGAGNTIYF.

Ten or more counts support this clonotype. The J gene is TRBJ1-2, the V gene TRBV28, with a tentative D call TRBD1 (6 bases). The germline V gene encodes CDR1 MDHEN and CDR2 SYDVKM. V was pared by 6 bases and J by 6 bases, with 23 bases between. The CDR3 covers 16 residues. The CDR3 bases are TGTGCCAGCAGCCTAGAGTATCCCCCAGGGGTGGATGGCTACACCTTC. Encoded protein: CASSLEYPPGVDGYTF.

The chain has TRBV20-1 and TRBJ2-7, with a possible D match to TRBD1 (5 bases). Germline values: CDR1 DFQATT, CDR2 SNEGSKA (reference sequence). Deletions cut 6 bases from V and 1 base from J, with 13 bases between. The CDR3 sequence is 13 residues long. CDR3: CSAPSDRSYEQYF. The CDR3, as DNA: TGCAGTGCCCCCAGCGACAGATCCTACGAGCAGTACTTC.

This clonotype appeared a few times. V and J are TRBV19 and TRBJ2-1; a possible D gene is TRBD2 (6 bases). V shed 2 bases and J shed 3 bases, with 11 bases lying between them. There are 15 residues in the CDR3. CDR1 and CDR2 from the germline V gene are LNHDA and SQIVND (reference sequence). The CDR3 spells CASSIFRGIYNEQFF. The CDR3 DNA sequence: TGTGCCAGTAGTATATTTCGCGGGATCTACAATGAGCAGTTCTTC.

This clonotype showed up many times. V gene TRBV12-3 or TRBV12-4 combines with J gene TRBJ1-4; 9 bases align to TRBD1. This CDR3 spans 14 amino acids. J gave up 8 bases and V 5 bases, and 6 bases lay outside the gene matches. The CDR3 DNA reads as TGTGCCAGCAGTAACAGGGGGCTGGGAGAAAAACTGTTTTTT. Translating gives CASSNRGLGEKLFF.

This clonotype came up many times. The chain combines TRBV6-5 with TRBJ1-4; no definite D call. Trimming cost V 2 bases and J 7 bases, with 11 bases left between them. Germline CDR1 and CDR2: MNHEY and SVGAGI. The CDR3 spans 14 residues. The CDR3 protein is CASSYSGMGEKLFF. The CDR3 bases are TGTGCCAGCAGTTACAGTGGGATGGGTGAAAAACTGTTTTTT.

This clonotype has at least ten counts. The CDR3 DNA reads TGTGCCAGCCGCCCATCGAGGGCCTATAATGAAAAACTGTTTTTT. Amino acids: CASRPSRAYNEKLFF. The chain recombines TRBV6-1 with TRBJ1-4; D gene unclear. This CDR3 spans 15 amino acids. Germline V gene lookup returns CDR1 MNHNS and CDR2 SASEGT. V lost 8 bases to trimming and J lost 4 bases, with 17 bases between them.

At least ten counts were recorded for this clonotype. The rearrangement links TRBV29-1 to TRBJ2-3, with 10 bases matching TRBD2. The CDR3 extends over 15 amino acids. V shed 6 bases and J 4 bases; nucleotides not matched to a gene: 10. Germline assignment: CDR1 SQVTM and CDR2 ANQGSEA. Written as DNA, the CDR3 is TGCAGCGTGGGGGAGCTAGCGGGAGTCGCAGATACGCAGTATTTT. As protein: CSVGELAGVADTQYF.

In this sample, this clonotype turned up a few times. The chain recombines TRBV7-2 with TRBJ1-2; D uncertain. The CDR3 is 16 amino acids. V was cut by 5 bases and J by 4 bases, with 20 bases left in between. CDR1 SGHTA and CDR2 FQGNSA come from the germline V gene. DNA of the CDR3: TGTGCCAGCAGCCCAGGAAGGGCCTGGCCCACCTATGGCTACACCTTC. Translation gives CASSPGRAWPTYGYTF.

The chain employs TRBV11-2 and TRBJ2-1; D possibly matches TRBD1 or TRBD2 (5 bases each). Trimming pared 4 bases from V and 6 bases from J, leaving 13 bases between. Looked up from germline, CDR1 is SGHAT and CDR2 is FQNNGV. This CDR3 is built from 14 residues. The CDR3 region is CASSSSMGRNEQFF. CDR3 coding DNA: TGTGCCAGCAGCTCTAGCATGGGGCGCAATGAGCAGTTCTTC.